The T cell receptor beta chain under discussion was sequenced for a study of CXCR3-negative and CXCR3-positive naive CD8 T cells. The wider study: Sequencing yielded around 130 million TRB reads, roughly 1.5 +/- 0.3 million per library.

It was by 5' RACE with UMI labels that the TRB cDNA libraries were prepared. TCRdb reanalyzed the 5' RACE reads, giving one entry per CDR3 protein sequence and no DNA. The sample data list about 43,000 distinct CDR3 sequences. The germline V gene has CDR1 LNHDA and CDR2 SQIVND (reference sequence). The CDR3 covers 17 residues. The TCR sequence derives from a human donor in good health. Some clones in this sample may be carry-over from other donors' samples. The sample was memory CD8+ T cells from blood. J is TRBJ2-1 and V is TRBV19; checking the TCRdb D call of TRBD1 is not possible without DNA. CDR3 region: CASSIVEVRDGDNEQFF.